Presented here are 20 T cell receptor beta chains from one specimen sequenced in a study of OX40 agonist ivuxolimab in advanced cancers. Measured with immunoSEQ multiplex PCR; TCRdb has only the in-frame clones, and not every one. The sample carries fewer than 90,000 clones, 80% to 90% recorded once. This sample comprised CD4+ or CD8+ T cells sorted from blood, obtained in a trial of the OX40 agonist ivuxolimab. Receptor source: an adult with an advanced solid tumor such as melanoma, head and neck, liver or kidney cancer.

The rearrangement uses TRBV5-1 and TRBJ2-3, with 7 positions matching TRBD1. The CDR3 loop spans 16 amino acids. The V gene end was trimmed by 0 bases and the J gene end by 1 base; junction bases not matched to a gene: 5. The germline CDR1 and CDR2 sequences are SGHRS and YFSETQ. The CDR3, as DNA: TGCGCCAGCAGCTTGGAAGGGGGCCTTGGCACAGATACGCAGTATTTT. It codes for CASSLEGGLGTDTQYF.

This clone was detected a few times. The rearrangement links TRBV7-2 to TRBJ1-4; possibly TRBD1 for D (5 bases). Trimming cost V 5 bases and J 1 base, with 11 bases left between them. Germline V gene data show CDR1 as SGHTA and CDR2 as FQGNSA. The CDR3 contains 15 residues. DNA of the CDR3: TGTGCCAGCAGCCCCCGGGGGATAACTAATGAAAAACTGTTTTTT. It yields the protein CASSPRGITNEKLFF.

The V and J genes are TRBV28 and TRBJ1-5; a possible D gene is TRBD1 (5 bases). The V end lost 8 bases, the J end lost 1 base, and 9 bases lay between the germline ends. This CDR3 has 13 amino acids. Germline CDR1 is MDHEN and CDR2 is SYDVKM. CDR3 DNA: TGTGCCAGCGGTGGGGGAAGCAATCAGCCCCAGCATTTT. It codes for CASGGGSNQPQHF.

This chain joins TRBV7-6 and TRBJ2-1; tentative D call: TRBD1 (5 bases). Trimming cost V 4 bases and J 5 bases, with 12 bases left between them. Germline values: CDR1 SGHVS, CDR2 FNYEAQ. The CDR3 spans 14 residues. The chain's CDR3 is CASSSPGRHNEQFF. The CDR3 nucleotides are TGTGCCAGCAGCTCACCAGGGCGCCACAATGAGCAGTTCTTC.

The rearrangement joins TRBV19 to TRBJ1-5; 11 bases fit TRBD1. CDR1 is LNHDA, CDR2 SQIVND, per germline (reference sequence). The V and J ends lost 6 bases and 4 bases, in that order; junction bases with no gene match: 8. CDR3 length equals 16 residues. CDR3 DNA sequence: TGTGCCAGTAGCGCCGGGACAGGGGGTAGAAATCAGCCCCAGCATTTT. It translates to CASSAGTGGRNQPQHF.

This chain uses TRBV25-1 with TRBJ1-3; 8 bases are a match to TRBD1. CDR3 length: 15 residues. With V trimmed by 4 bases and J by 3 bases, 5 bases remained unmatched. From germline, CDR1 is MGHDK and CDR2 SYGVNS. CDR3 sequence (DNA): TGTGCCAGCAGTGCAGGACAGGGAGTTGGAAACACCATATATTTT. Amino acids: CASSAGQGVGNTIYF.

The J gene is TRBJ1-5, the V gene TRBV6-1; D is unclear. This CDR3 spans 15 amino acids. The V and J ends lost 6 bases and 0 bases respectively, with 12 bases between them. CDR1 is MNHNS, CDR2 SASEGT, per germline. The CDR3 DNA is TGTGCCAGCAGAATAACAGAGTATAGCAATCAGCCCCAGCATTTT. Residues: CASRITEYSNQPQHF.

This sequence joins TRBV5-6 and TRBJ2-1; D is undetermined. The germline gives CDR1 SGHDT, CDR2 YYEEEE. The CDR3 runs 14 residues. The germline V and J ends were trimmed by 0 bases and 9 bases, with 13 bases remaining between them. CDR3 DNA sequence: TGTGCCAGCAGCTTGGTTACCGGGTTAGCTGAGCAGTTCTTC. Amino acids: CASSLVTGLAEQFF.

The rearrangement links TRBV20-1 to TRBJ2-7; 7 positions agree with TRBD1. Germline loops: CDR1 DFQATT, CDR2 SNEGSKA (reference sequence). The V gene end was trimmed by 6 bases and the J gene end by 13 bases; junction bases not matched to a gene: 9. The CDR3 covers 10 residues. This CDR3 is CSANEGAKYF. CDR3 bases: TGCAGTGCCAACGAGGGGGCGAAATACTTC.

This clone was detected a few times. The V gene is TRBV7-9, the J gene TRBJ2-3, with D hard to call. The CDR3 is 17 residues long. Trimming took off 2 bases at V and 5 bases at J, with 20 bases between the two ends. Germline CDR1 reads SEHNR; CDR2 reads FQNEAQ (reference sequence). DNA for the CDR3: TGTGCCAGCAGCTTATTTCTCCAAGCCCGCTTGGGAGATACGCAGTATTTT. Protein sequence: CASSLFLQARLGDTQYF.

The J gene is TRBJ1-2, the V gene TRBV28; the D is unclear. Per germline, CDR1 MDHEN and CDR2 SYDVKM. The CDR3 runs 14 residues. The V gene lost 6 bases and the J gene lost 0 bases, with 11 bases spanning the gap. CDR3 sequence: CASSLPPTNYGYTF. DNA for the CDR3: TGTGCCAGCAGCCTGCCCCCTACTAACTATGGCTACACCTTC.

This clone is a singleton in its sample. The gene calls are TRBV7-9 and TRBJ1-4; weak D call: TRBD1 (6 bases). The V end lost 1 base, the J end lost 8 bases, and 14 bases lay between the germline ends. The germline V gene encodes CDR1 SEHNR and CDR2 FQNEAQ (reference sequence). The CDR3 length is 15 residues. The CDR3 coding sequence is TGTGCCAGCAGCTTAGTTCTGACAGGAGAAGAAAAACTGTTTTTT. Translation: CASSLVLTGEEKLFF.

V is TRBV6-5 and J is TRBJ1-1; D remains unclear. V was cut by 4 bases and J by 1 base, with 1 base left in between. The germline V gene encodes CDR1 MNHEY and CDR2 SVGAGI. CDR3 size: 11 residues. CDR3 sequence (DNA): TGTGCCAGCAGTTGGAACACTGAAGCTTTCTTT. This encodes CASSWNTEAFF.

This chain joins TRBV15 and TRBJ1-5; D might be TRBD1 (6 bases). The V end was cut by 1 base, the J end by 0 bases, with 10 bases between. The germline V gene has CDR1 LNHNV and CDR2 YYDKDF (reference sequence). The CDR3 has 16 amino acids. In nucleotides, the CDR3 is TGTGCCACCAGCAGAGCAGGGGCTGGTAGCAATCAGCCCCAGCATTTT. Translated: CATSRAGAGSNQPQHF.

The CDR3: CASSSGAGASYEQYF. DNA of the CDR3: TGTGCCAGCAGCTCCGGAGCGGGAGCGTCCTACGAGCAGTACTTC. The chain has TRBV7-3 and TRBJ2-7, with TRBD2 identical over 8 bases. The germline V gene encodes CDR1 SGHTA and CDR2 FQGTGA. The CDR3 is made up of 15 amino acids. Trimming removed 4 bases from V and 1 base from J; junction bases left unmatched: 6.

This clone has a single count. V and J are TRBV7-2 and TRBJ2-5, with unresolved D. The germline V gene has CDR1 SGHTA and CDR2 FQGNSA. This CDR3 contains 14 residues. Trimming left V 5 bases short and J 4 bases short, with 14 bases between. For the CDR3, the DNA is TGTGCCAGCAGCCCGATAAGGTCGCCAGAGACCCAGTACTTC. Its protein is CASSPIRSPETQYF.

As to this clone: At one of its ends the junction is not consistent with the germline gene, which may arise from a read error. This chain uses TRBV7-7 with TRBJ2-3; 9 bases agree with TRBD2. Germline V gene sequence: CDR1 SSHAT, CDR2 FNYEAQ (reference sequence). CDR3 length: 16 residues. Here the CDR3 DNA reads TGTGCTAGCAGCCCCGGGACTAGCATCTTCACAGATACGCAGTATTTT. It codes for CASSPGTSIFTDTQYF.

The chain carries TRBV4-2 and TRBJ2-1; D is unresolved. With 3 bases removed from V and 0 bases from J, the gap between germline ends came to 24 bases. The V gene's germline CDR1 is LGHNA and CDR2 YNFKEQ. The CDR3 consists of 20 residues. Here the CDR3 DNA reads TGTGCCAGCAGCCACCTGATACGTGACGGGTTTTTTAACTCCTACAATGAGCAGTTCTTC. Translated: CASSHLIRDGFFNSYNEQFF.

This chain joins TRBV4-1 and TRBJ2-6; D unclear. Trimming left V 1 base short and J 0 bases short, with 13 bases between. The CDR3 spans 18 residues. Germline loops: CDR1 MGHRA, CDR2 YSYEKL. CDR3 sequence reads: CASSQGFQEFSGANVLTF. CDR3 nucleotide sequence: TGCGCCAGCAGCCAAGGGTTTCAGGAATTCTCTGGGGCCAACGTCCTGACTTTC.

The V and J genes are TRBV19 and TRBJ1-1; perhaps TRBD1 as D (6 bases). This CDR3 contains 15 residues. Germline V gene lookup returns CDR1 LNHDA and CDR2 SQIVND (reference sequence). V gave up 7 bases and J gave up 2 bases, with 17 bases separating them. CDR3 nucleotide sequence: TGTGCCAGTACCATGGGAAGGACAGTAAACACTGAAGCTTTCTTT. Residues: CASTMGRTVNTEAFF.